Listed here are 26 T cell receptor beta chains from one sample, sequenced in a study of human T cells and chemical hapten exposure. The sample's time point: pre-sensitization, week 0. Treatment here: therapeutic diphenylcyclopropenone sensitization with weekly scalp DPC. A single record per CDR3 protein comes from TCRdb applying MiXCR to the RACE reads. The data show tens of thousands of distinct CDR3 sequences, with approximately 7% seen just once and under 2% held by the top ten. Sequenced material: whole blood, taken in connection with sensitization to the hapten diphenylcyclopropenone (DPC). The source is a woman in her twenties or thirties with alopecia areata. Some clones in this sample may be carry-over from other donors' samples.

This clonotype was counted many times. The chain combines TRBV14 with TRBJ2-1; D call uncertain. CDR3 length: 15 amino acids. V lost 0 bases, J lost 0 bases, and 6 bases lay in between. CDR1 is SGHDN and CDR2 is FVKESK in the germline V gene. DNA for the CDR3: TGTGCCAGCAGCCAAGACTTGAACTCCTACAATGAGCAGTTCTTC. Its protein is CASSQDLNSYNEQFF.

This clonotype was detected only once. A much larger clone is a single base away; this may be a read error. V is TRBV11-2 and J is TRBJ2-3; TRBD2 might be the D (6 bases). The CDR3 consists of 14 residues. Trimming pared 1 base from V and 5 bases from J, leaving 10 bases between. The germline CDR1 and CDR2 sequences are SGHAT and FQNNGV. The CDR3 protein is CASSLGLVRDTQYF. The CDR3 nucleotides read TGTGCCAGCAGCTTAGGACTAGTAAGAGATACGCAGTATTTT. Looking up the rest from reference TRBV11-2 and TRBJ2-3 gives the full variable domain: EAGVAQSPRYKIIEKRQSVAFWCNPISGHATLYWYQQILGQGPKLLIQFQNNGVVDDSQLPKDRFSAERLKGVDSTLKIQPAKLEDSAVYLCASSLGLVRDTQYFGPGTRLTVL.

This clonotype was seen many times. J is TRBJ1-2 and V is TRBV20-1; no definite D call. CDR3 length: 13 amino acids. The V gene lost 6 bases and the J gene lost 7 bases, with 18 bases spanning the gap. In germline, CDR1 is DFQATT, CDR2 SNEGSKA (reference sequence). CDR3 in DNA: TGCAGTGCCCGAGACGAGGGCGCGAGTGGCTACACCTTC. It encodes CSARDEGASGYTF.

The sample holds a few counts of this clonotype. The rearrangement joins TRBV7-8 to TRBJ2-7; TRBD1 might be the D (5 bases). The CDR3 extends over 15 amino acids. Trimming shortened V by 0 bases and J by 9 bases, and 18 bases separated the two germline ends. CDR1 SGHVS and CDR2 FQNEAQ come from the germline V gene. CDR3 sequence (DNA): TGTGCCAGCAGCTTAGCGATGCGCCAGGCCACAGGGCAGTACTTC. It translates to CASSLAMRQATGQYF.

This clonotype occurred many times. The rearrangement joins TRBV6-6 to TRBJ1-4, with a possible D match to TRBD1 (5 bases). This CDR3 spans 15 amino acids. Germline CDR1 and CDR2: MNHNY and SVGAGI (reference sequence). V shed 2 bases and J shed 7 bases, with 14 bases lying between them. CDR3 region: CASSYEGQYSEKLFF. The CDR3 DNA reads TGTGCCAGCAGTTACGAAGGACAATATAGTGAAAAACTGTTTTTT.

There are many counts of this clonotype. This chain connects TRBV11-2 to TRBJ1-1, with D possibly matching TRBD1 (5 bases). This CDR3 is 15 amino acids long. V dropped 4 bases and J dropped 4 bases, with 16 bases sitting between them. Germline values: CDR1 SGHAT, CDR2 FQNNGV. In DNA form, the CDR3 reads TGTGCCAGCAGCTCAGACCAGGTTAGGGGCACTGAAGCTTTCTTT. Residues: CASSSDQVRGTEAFF.

This clonotype was observed at least ten times. This chain connects TRBV12-3 or TRBV12-4 to TRBJ2-1; the D is unclear. The CDR3 is 14 amino acids. V lost 6 bases and J lost 1, with 10 bases in between. CDR3 nucleotides: TGTGCCAGCAGCATTCGGATGTCCTACAATGAGCAGTTCTTC. Translated, it gives CASSIRMSYNEQFF.

Many counts were recorded for this clonotype. The rearrangement links TRBV30 to TRBJ1-1; D gene uncertain. V was clipped by 4 bases and J by 0 bases, with 15 bases between them. The CDR3 loop spans 15 amino acids. From germline, CDR1 is GTSNPN and CDR2 SVGIG (reference sequence). Written as DNA, the CDR3 is TGTGCCTGGATCCGTCCGAGGGAAATGAACACTGAAGCTTTCTTT. Translation gives CAWIRPREMNTEAFF. Based on the CDR3 plus reference TRBV30 and TRBJ1-1, the full variable domain is SQTIHQWPATLVQPVGSPLSLECTVEGTSNPNLYWYRQAAGRGLQLLFYSVGIGQISSEVPQNLSASRPQDRQFILSSKKLLLSDSGFYLCAWIRPREMNTEAFFGQGTRLTVV.

This clonotype appeared a single time. V usage is TRBV28 and J usage is TRBJ1-5, with 7 bases matching TRBD1. Trimming removed 6 bases from V and 1 base from J; junction bases left unmatched: 15. The V gene's germline CDR1 is MDHEN and CDR2 SYDVKM. This CDR3 is 18 amino acids long. CDR3 residues: CASSPRQGKVGSNQPQHF. For the CDR3, the DNA is TGTGCCAGCAGCCCCAGACAGGGAAAGGTGGGGAGCAATCAGCCCCAGCATTTT.

The chain employs TRBV7-9 and TRBJ1-6; maybe TRBD1 (6 bases). V lost 1 base to trimming and J lost 9 bases, with 16 bases between them. Germline V gene data show CDR1 as SEHNR and CDR2 as FQNEAQ (reference sequence). The CDR3 has 16 residues. The CDR3 coding sequence is TGTGCCAGCAGCTTAGGGTCGGGGGGGCCTGGTTCACCCCTCCACTTT. Its translation is CASSLGSGGPGSPLHF. Full variable domain (remainder filled in from reference TRBV7-9 and TRBJ1-6): DTGVSQNPRHKITKRGQNVTFRCDPISEHNRLYWYRQTLGQGPEFLTYFQNEAQLEKSRLLSDRFSAERPKGSFSTLEIQRTEQGDSAMYLCASSLGSGGPGSPLHFGNGTRLTVT.

This clonotype was seen at least ten times. The rearrangement joins TRBV10-3 to TRBJ2-3; TRBD1 matches 7 bases. The ends lost 4 bases at V and 10 bases at J; junction bases unmatched: 14. The CDR3 extends over 15 amino acids. Germline values: CDR1 ENHRY, CDR2 SYGVKD. The CDR3 coding sequence is TGTGCCATCAGTGGAGGATCTGAGGGGGCAATTTCGCAGTATTTT. Amino acid sequence: CAISGGSEGAISQYF.

This clonotype was recorded many times. This chain connects TRBV7-3 to TRBJ1-1; no firm D call. Germline CDR1 is SGHTA and CDR2 is FQGTGA. The CDR3 has 13 residues. The V end lost 3 bases, the J end lost 1 base, and 6 bases lay between the germline ends. DNA for the CDR3: TGTGCCAGCAGCTTGTCCGCGAACACTGAAGCTTTCTTT. Encoded protein: CASSLSANTEAFF.

At least ten counts were recorded for this clonotype. This chain uses TRBV7-8 with TRBJ1-1; 8 positions match TRBD1. Germline CDR1 and CDR2: SGHVS and FQNEAQ. CDR3 size: 13 residues. The V segment lost 5 bases and the J segment 6 bases; nucleotides outside the gene matches: 5. CDR3 nucleotides: TGTGCCAGCAGCCCAGGACAGGGCGCTGAAGCTTTCTTT. This translates into CASSPGQGAEAFF.

This chain joins TRBV2 and TRBJ1-6; TRBD1 agrees at 12 bases. The germline V gene has CDR1 SNHLY and CDR2 FYNNEI. The junction had 6 bases not matched to a gene; V was cut back by 6 bases and J by 9 bases. The CDR3 is made up of 15 amino acids. Here the CDR3 DNA reads TGTGCCAGCAGCTTCCGGGACAGGGGGCCTTCACCCCTCCACTTT. Its protein is CASSFRDRGPSPLHF.

This clonotype appeared many times. CDR3 nucleotide sequence: TGTGCCAGCAGCCCCTCGTTCTGGGCAGATGGCTACACCTTC. Translating gives CASSPSFWADGYTF. The chain recombines TRBV7-9 with TRBJ1-2; no reliable D call. The ends were cut back, 5 bases at V and 6 bases at J, with 16 bases in the middle. Germline lookup yields CDR1 SEHNR and CDR2 FQNEAQ (reference sequence). The CDR3 runs to 14 residues.

In this sample, this clonotype turned up many times. The chain links TRBV5-1 to TRBJ2-5, with 9 nucleotides matching TRBD2. V dropped 1 base and J dropped 4; count of bases not matched to a gene: 8. The CDR3 spans 16 residues. CDR1 and CDR2 from the germline V gene are SGHRS and YFSETQ. CDR3 protein: CASSLLGGGAGETQYF. The DNA of the CDR3 is TGCGCCAGCAGCTTGCTTGGCGGGGGGGCCGGAGAGACCCAGTACTTC.

This clonotype turned up a few times. V is TRBV6-1 and J is TRBJ1-5, with D maybe TRBD1 (5 bases). The V and J ends lost 2 bases and 5 bases respectively, with 13 bases between them. The V gene's germline CDR1 is MNHNS and CDR2 SASEGT. This CDR3 is 15 amino acids long. The CDR3 is CASSELRQIYQPQHF. The CDR3 DNA reads TGTGCCAGCAGTGAATTGAGACAGATATATCAGCCCCAGCATTTT.

This clonotype was observed at least ten times. The chain uses TRBV29-1 and TRBJ1-2; D gene unclear. Trimming pared 2 bases from V and 4 bases from J, leaving 11 bases between. The CDR3 is 13 residues long. CDR1 is SQVTM, CDR2 ANQGSEA, per germline. The CDR3 protein is CSVERQASYGYTF. The CDR3 DNA is TGCAGCGTTGAAAGGCAGGCAAGCTATGGCTACACCTTC.

This clonotype was found many times. This chain links TRBV12-3 or TRBV12-4 with TRBJ2-5; 8 bases align to TRBD2. The CDR3 is 12 residues long. Trimming at V came to 6 bases and at J to 5 bases, leaving 2 bases not matched to a gene. This CDR3 reads CASSPSGETQYF. In nucleotides, the CDR3 is TGTGCCAGCAGCCCTAGCGGGGAGACCCAGTACTTC.

This clonotype came up many times. This rearrangement joins TRBV6-1 to TRBJ2-7, with TRBD1 matching 7 bases. The J segment lost 2 bases and the V segment lost 4 bases, leaving 5 bases of the junction unmatched. The germline V gene has CDR1 MNHNS and CDR2 SASEGT. The CDR3 has 14 amino acids. CDR3 sequence (DNA): TGTGCCAGCAGTGGCCGGGACAGAACCTACGAGCAGTACTTC. Its protein is CASSGRDRTYEQYF.

This clonotype occurred many times. The chain combines TRBV19 with TRBJ1-5, with 8 bases lining up with TRBD1. Germline lookup yields CDR1 LNHDA and CDR2 SQIVND (reference sequence). The CDR3 sequence is 15 residues long. V lost 7 bases and J lost 1; bases outside the gene matches: 6. CDR3 in DNA: TGTGCCAGTACCCCCGGACAGGGAAGCAATCAGCCCCAGCATTTT. Its translation: CASTPGQGSNQPQHF. The full variable domain, with the rest looked up from reference TRBV19 and TRBJ1-5, is DGGITQSPKYLFRKEGQNVTLSCEQNLNHDAMYWYRQDPGQGLRLIYYSQIVNDFQKGDIAEGYSVSREKKESFPLTVTSAQKNPTAFYLCASTPGQGSNQPQHFGDGTRLSIL.

In its sample, this clonotype was seen many times. V and J are TRBV6-1 and TRBJ1-1; tentative D call: TRBD1 (5 bases). This CDR3 region has 14 residues. The germline V and J ends were trimmed by 3 bases and 4 bases, with 12 bases remaining between them. The germline gives CDR1 MNHNS, CDR2 SASEGT. The CDR3 is CASSEGPRGTEAFF. In DNA, the CDR3 is TGTGCCAGCAGTGAGGGGCCGCGGGGCACTGAAGCTTTCTTT.

This clonotype was seen repeatedly, ten times or more. The rearrangement uses TRBV7-9 and TRBJ1-6; D gene uncertain. Germline CDR1 SEHNR, CDR2 FQNEAQ (reference sequence). This CDR3 has 12 amino acids. With 4 bases removed from V and 9 bases from J, the gap between germline ends came to 7 bases. CDR3 sequence: CASSSAGSPLHF. DNA of the CDR3: TGTGCCAGCAGCTCGGCGGGTTCACCCCTCCACTTT.

This clonotype was seen at least ten times. V and J are TRBV11-2 and TRBJ1-2; D perhaps matches TRBD1 (6 bases). V shed 1 base and J shed 2 bases, with 8 bases lying between them. The CDR3 runs 14 residues. The germline V gene has CDR1 SGHAT and CDR2 FQNNGV. CDR3: CASSLGTGNYGYTF. The CDR3 DNA sequence: TGTGCCAGCAGCTTAGGAACAGGGAACTATGGCTACACCTTC. Using reference TRBV11-2 and TRBJ1-2 for the parts outside the CDR3, the full variable domain is EAGVAQSPRYKIIEKRQSVAFWCNPISGHATLYWYQQILGQGPKLLIQFQNNGVVDDSQLPKDRFSAERLKGVDSTLKIQPAKLEDSAVYLCASSLGTGNYGYTFGSGTRLTVV.

This clonotype was detected ten times or more. The rearrangement uses TRBV7-9 and TRBJ1-1; D gene unclear. The germline V and J ends were trimmed by 6 bases and 2 bases, with 4 bases remaining between them. CDR1 and CDR2 from the germline V gene are SEHNR and FQNEAQ (reference sequence). This CDR3 contains 11 residues. In DNA, the CDR3 is TGTGCCAGCAGGTCCAACACTGAAGCTTTCTTT. Translation gives CASRSNTEAFF.

This clonotype occurred many times. The chain uses TRBV29-1 and TRBJ1-1; 9 nucleotides match TRBD1. In germline, CDR1 is SQVTM, CDR2 ANQGSEA. The V segment lost 7 bases and the J segment 6 bases; nucleotides outside the gene matches: 9. The CDR3 contains 13 residues. CDR3 nucleotide sequence: TGCAGCGCTGCGACAGGGGGAGTCCCTGAAGCTTTCTTT. Its protein product is CSAATGGVPEAFF.